This passage covers 5 T cell receptor beta chains from one sample sequenced in a study of blood T cells in healthy people across ages. Combining a sample-barcoded 5' primer with a J-beta primer mix, a second PCR ran for about 7 to 11 cycles. TCRdb re-called the 5' RACE reads with MiXCR, one entry per CDR3 protein. The sample carries 1,500,000 or so distinct CDR3 sequences, around 55% recorded once. Material for sequencing was blood. The receptors shown here come from a man between 18 and 29 years old in good health.

V gene TRBV5-1 combines with J gene TRBJ2-4; TRBD1 matches at 7 bases. Germline V gene lookup returns CDR1 SGHRS and CDR2 YFSETQ. CDR3 length equals 15 residues. With 3 bases clipped from V and 4 bases from J, the junction kept 7 bases outside the gene matches. In DNA, the CDR3 is TGCGCCAGCAGCTCAACAACGGGACAGAAAAACATTCAGTACTTC. Translating gives CASSSTTGQKNIQYF. The variable domain in full, with the rest retrieved from reference TRBV5-1 and TRBJ2-4, is KAGVTQTPRYLIKTRGQQVTLSCSPISGHRSVSWYQQTPGQGLQFLFEYFSETQRNKGNFPGRFSGRQFSNSRSEMNVSTLELGDSALYLCASSSTTGQKNIQYFGAGTRLSVL.

This chain links TRBV21-1 with TRBJ2-4; the D call in the table, TRBD1, was not verified against the DNA. TRBV21-1 is listed as a pseudogene. CDR3 length: 16 residues. The CDR3, as DNA: TGTGCCAGCAGCAAAACCCCACGGGACAGCGAAAACATTCAGTACTTC. Translated, it gives CASSKTPRDSENIQYF.

The rearrangement uses TRBV28 and TRBJ2-7; no reliable D call. Trimming took 7 bases from V and 6 from J, leaving 7 bases between them. The CDR3 covers 10 residues. Germline assignment: CDR1 MDHEN and CDR2 SYDVKM. The CDR3 region has the DNA TGTGCCAGCACCTCGATCGAGCAGTACTTC. Amino acid sequence: CASTSIEQYF.

This clonotype appeared a few times. The chain combines TRBV6-5 with TRBJ2-3; 10 nucleotides match TRBD2. In germline, CDR1 is MNHEY, CDR2 SVGAGI. Unmatched junction bases numbered 4, after V lost 6 bases and J lost 4 bases. This CDR3 contains 14 residues. The DNA for the CDR3 is TGTGCCAGCAGCCCTAGCGGGAGTCCAGATACGCAGTATTTT. Translated: CASSPSGSPDTQYF.

This clonotype was recorded a few times. CDR3 loop: CASSPPDSGANVLTF. Written as DNA, the CDR3 is TGTGCCAGCAGCCCACCGGACTCTGGGGCCAACGTCCTGACTTTC. The J gene is TRBJ2-6, the V gene TRBV7-2; D gene unclear. V was trimmed by 5 bases and J by 0 bases, leaving 8 bases between them. This CDR3 has 15 amino acids. Germline CDR1 and CDR2: SGHTA and FQGNSA. The entire variable domain, with the rest obtained from reference TRBV7-2 and TRBJ2-6, is as follows: GAGVSQSPSNKVTEKGKDVELRCDPISGHTALYWYRQSLGQGLEFLIYFQGNSAPDKSGLPSDRFSAERTGGSVSTLTIQRTQQEDSAVYLCASSPPDSGANVLTFGAGSRLTVL.